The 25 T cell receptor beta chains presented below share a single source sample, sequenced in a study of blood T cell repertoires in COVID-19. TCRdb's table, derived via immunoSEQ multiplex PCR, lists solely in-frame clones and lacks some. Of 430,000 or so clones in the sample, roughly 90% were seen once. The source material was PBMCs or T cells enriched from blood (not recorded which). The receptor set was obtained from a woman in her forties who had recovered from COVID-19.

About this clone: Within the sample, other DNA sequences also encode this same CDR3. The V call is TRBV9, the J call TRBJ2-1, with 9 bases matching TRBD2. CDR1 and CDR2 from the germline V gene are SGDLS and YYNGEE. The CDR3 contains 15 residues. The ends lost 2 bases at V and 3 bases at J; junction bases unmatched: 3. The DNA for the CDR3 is TGTGCCAGCAGCGTGGGTAGCGGGAGCTACAATGAGCAGTTCTTC. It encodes CASSVGSGSYNEQFF.

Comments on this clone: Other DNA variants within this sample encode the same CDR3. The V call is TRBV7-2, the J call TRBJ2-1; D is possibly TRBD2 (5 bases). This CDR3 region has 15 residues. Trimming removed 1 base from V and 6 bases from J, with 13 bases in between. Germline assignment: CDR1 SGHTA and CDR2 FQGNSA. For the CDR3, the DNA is TGTGCCAGCAGCTTAGTCGGGCTAGCAAGCAATGAGCAGTTCTTC. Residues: CASSLVGLASNEQFF.

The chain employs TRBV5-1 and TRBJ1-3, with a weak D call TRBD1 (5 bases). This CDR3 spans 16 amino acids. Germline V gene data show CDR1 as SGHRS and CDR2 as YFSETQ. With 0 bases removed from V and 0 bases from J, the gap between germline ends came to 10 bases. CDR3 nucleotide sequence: TGCGCCAGCAGCTTGGGTTCGACAGACTCTGGAAACACCATATATTTT. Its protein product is CASSLGSTDSGNTIYF.

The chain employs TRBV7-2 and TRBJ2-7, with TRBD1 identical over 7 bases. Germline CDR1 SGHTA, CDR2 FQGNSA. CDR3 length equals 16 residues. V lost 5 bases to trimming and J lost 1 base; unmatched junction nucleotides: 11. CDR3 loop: CASSLTGQEPSYEQYF. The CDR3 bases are TGTGCCAGCAGCCTGACCGGACAGGAACCTTCCTACGAGCAGTACTTC.

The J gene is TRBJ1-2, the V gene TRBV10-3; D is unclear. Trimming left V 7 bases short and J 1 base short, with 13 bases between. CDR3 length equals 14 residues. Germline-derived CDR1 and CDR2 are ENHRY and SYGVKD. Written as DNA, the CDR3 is TGTGCCATCACCCAGGCGCGGGGTAACTATGGCTACACCTTC. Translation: CAITQARGNYGYTF.

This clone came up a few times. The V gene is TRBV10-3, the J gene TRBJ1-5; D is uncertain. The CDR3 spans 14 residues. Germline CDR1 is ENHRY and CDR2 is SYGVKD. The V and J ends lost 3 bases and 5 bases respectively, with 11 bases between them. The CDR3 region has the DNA TGTGCCATCAGTGACGGGTACGCTGATCAGCCCCAGCATTTT. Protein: CAISDGYADQPQHF.

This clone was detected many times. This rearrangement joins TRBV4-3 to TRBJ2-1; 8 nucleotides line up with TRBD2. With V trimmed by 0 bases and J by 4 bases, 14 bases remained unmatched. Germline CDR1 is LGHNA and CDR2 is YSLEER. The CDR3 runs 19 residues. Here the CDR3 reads CASSQEITPGTSRYNEQFF. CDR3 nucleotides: TGCGCCAGCAGCCAAGAAATTACCCCCGGGACTAGTCGATACAATGAGCAGTTCTTC.

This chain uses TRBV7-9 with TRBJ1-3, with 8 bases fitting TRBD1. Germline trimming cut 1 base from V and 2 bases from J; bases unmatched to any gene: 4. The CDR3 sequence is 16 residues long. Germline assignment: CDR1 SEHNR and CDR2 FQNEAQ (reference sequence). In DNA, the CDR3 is TGTGCCAGCAGCTTAGGACAGGGGCGAACTGGAAACACCATATATTTT. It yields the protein CASSLGQGRTGNTIYF.

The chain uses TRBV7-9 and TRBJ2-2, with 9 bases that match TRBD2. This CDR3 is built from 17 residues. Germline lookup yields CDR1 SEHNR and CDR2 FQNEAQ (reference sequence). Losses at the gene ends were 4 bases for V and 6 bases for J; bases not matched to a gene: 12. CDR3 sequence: CASSSQGGTSPAGELFF. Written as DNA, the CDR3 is TGTGCCAGCAGCTCACAGGGTGGGACTAGCCCAGCCGGGGAGCTGTTTTTT.

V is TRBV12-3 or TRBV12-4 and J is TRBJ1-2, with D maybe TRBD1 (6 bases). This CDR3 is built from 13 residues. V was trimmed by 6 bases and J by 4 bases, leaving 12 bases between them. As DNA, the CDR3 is TGTGCCAGCAGCCCGGACAGATTCTATGGCTACACCTTC. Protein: CASSPDRFYGYTF.

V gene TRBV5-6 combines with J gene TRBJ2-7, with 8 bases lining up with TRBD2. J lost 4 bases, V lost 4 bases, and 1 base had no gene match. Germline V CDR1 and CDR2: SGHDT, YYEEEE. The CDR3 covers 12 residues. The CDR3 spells CASSAGGYEQYF. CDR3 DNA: TGTGCCAGCAGCGCGGGGGGATACGAGCAGTACTTC.

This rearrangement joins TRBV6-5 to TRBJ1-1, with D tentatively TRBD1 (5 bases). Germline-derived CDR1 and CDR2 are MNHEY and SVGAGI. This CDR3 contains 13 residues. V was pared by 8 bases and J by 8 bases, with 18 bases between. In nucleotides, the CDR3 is TGTGCCAGCGTCCAAACAGGAACCCTCGAAGCTTTCTTT. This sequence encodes CASVQTGTLEAFF.

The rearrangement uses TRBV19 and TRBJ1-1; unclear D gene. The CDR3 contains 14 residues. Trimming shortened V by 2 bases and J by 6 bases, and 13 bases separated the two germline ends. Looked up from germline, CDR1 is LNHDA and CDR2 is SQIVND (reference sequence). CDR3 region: CASSIIGSDSEAFF. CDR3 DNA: TGTGCCAGTAGTATAATTGGTTCCGACTCTGAAGCTTTCTTT.

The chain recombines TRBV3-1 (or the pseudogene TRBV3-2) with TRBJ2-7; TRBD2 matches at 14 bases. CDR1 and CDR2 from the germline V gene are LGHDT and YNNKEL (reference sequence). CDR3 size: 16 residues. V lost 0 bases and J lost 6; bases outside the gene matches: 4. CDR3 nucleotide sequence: TGTGCCAGCAGCCAAGAAGAGACTAGCGGGAGGGTCGAGCAGTACTTC. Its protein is CASSQEETSGRVEQYF.

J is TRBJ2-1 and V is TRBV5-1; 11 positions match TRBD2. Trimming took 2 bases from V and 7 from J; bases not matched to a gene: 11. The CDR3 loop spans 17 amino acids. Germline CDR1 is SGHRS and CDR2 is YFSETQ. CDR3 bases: TGCGCCAGCAGCTTAGAAATACTAGCGGGAGTTTTTAATGAGCAGTTCTTC. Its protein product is CASSLEILAGVFNEQFF.

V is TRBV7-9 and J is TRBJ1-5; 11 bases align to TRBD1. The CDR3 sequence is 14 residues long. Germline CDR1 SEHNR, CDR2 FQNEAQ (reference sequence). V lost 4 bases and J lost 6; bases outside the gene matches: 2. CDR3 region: CASSWTGGGQPQHF. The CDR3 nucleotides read TGTGCCAGCAGCTGGACAGGGGGCGGTCAGCCCCAGCATTTT.

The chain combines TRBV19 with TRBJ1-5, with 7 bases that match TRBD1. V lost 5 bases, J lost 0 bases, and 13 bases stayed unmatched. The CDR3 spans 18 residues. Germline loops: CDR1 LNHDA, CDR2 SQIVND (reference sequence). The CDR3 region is CASSRDTGEGFSNQPQHF. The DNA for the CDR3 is TGTGCCAGTAGTCGAGACACAGGGGAAGGATTTAGCAATCAGCCCCAGCATTTT.

The CDR3 spells CSAGPERIQYF. The CDR3 DNA follows: TGCAGTGCGGGCCCGGAGCGGATTCAGTACTTC. The chain employs TRBV20-1 and TRBJ2-4; tentatively, D is TRBD2 (5 bases). V lost 6 bases, J lost 10 bases, and 13 bases lay in between. The germline V gene has CDR1 DFQATT and CDR2 SNEGSKA (reference sequence). The CDR3 consists of 11 residues.

The CDR3 protein is CASRTSPGGSTDTQYF. In DNA, the CDR3 is TGCGCCAGCAGGACGAGCCCCGGGGGTTCAACAGATACGCAGTATTTT. The rearrangement links TRBV5-1 to TRBJ2-3, with a tentative D call TRBD2 (6 bases). Trimming stripped 5 bases from V and 3 bases from J, with 19 bases between. The germline V gene has CDR1 SGHRS and CDR2 YFSETQ. The CDR3 runs 16 residues.

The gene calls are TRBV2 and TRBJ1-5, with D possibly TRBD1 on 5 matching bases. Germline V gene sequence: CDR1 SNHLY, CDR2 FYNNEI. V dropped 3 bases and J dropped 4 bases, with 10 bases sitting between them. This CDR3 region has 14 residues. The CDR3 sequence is CASSERQHNQPQHF. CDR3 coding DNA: TGTGCCAGCAGTGAGAGACAGCATAATCAGCCCCAGCATTTT.

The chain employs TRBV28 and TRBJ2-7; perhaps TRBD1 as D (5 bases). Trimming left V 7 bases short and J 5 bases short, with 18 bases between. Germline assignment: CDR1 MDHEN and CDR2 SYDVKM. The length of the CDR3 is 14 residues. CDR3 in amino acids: CASTSWGRAHEQYF. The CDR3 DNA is TGTGCCAGCACCTCCTGGGGCAGGGCCCACGAGCAGTACTTC.

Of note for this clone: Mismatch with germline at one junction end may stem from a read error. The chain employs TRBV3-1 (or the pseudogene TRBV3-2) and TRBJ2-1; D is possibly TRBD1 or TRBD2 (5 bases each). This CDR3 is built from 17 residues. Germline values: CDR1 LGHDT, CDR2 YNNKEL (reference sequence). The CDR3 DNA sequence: TGTGCCAGCAGGCAAGGGACGACGGGAAGAAGGTTCTATGAGCAGTTCTTC. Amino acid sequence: CASRQGTTGRRFYEQFF.

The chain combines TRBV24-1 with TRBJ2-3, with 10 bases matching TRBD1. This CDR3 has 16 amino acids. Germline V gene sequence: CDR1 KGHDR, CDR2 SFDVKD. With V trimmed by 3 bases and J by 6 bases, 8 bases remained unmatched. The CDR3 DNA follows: TGTGCCACCAGTGATCCTGGACAGGGGGTATGGGATACGCAGTATTTT. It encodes CATSDPGQGVWDTQYF.

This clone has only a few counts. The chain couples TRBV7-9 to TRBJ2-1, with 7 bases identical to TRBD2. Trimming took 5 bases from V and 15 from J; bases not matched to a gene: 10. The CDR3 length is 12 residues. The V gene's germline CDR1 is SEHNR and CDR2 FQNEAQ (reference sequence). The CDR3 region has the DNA TGTGCCAGCAGCCCCCGGGGAGGGGAACCGTTCTTC. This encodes CASSPRGGEPFF.

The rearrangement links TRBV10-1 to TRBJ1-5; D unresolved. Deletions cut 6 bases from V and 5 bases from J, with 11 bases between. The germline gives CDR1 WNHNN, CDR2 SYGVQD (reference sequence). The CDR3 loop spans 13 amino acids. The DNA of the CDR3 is TGCGCCAGCAGCCGGTCGCCCGATCAGCCCCAGCATTTT. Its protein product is CASSRSPDQPQHF.